These 16 T cell receptor beta chains originate from one sample sequenced in a study of cytomegalovirus exposure and HLA in healthy donors. It was with 60 Vbeta and 13 Jbeta primers that the PCR ran. Using immunoSEQ multiplex PCR, the repertoire was profiled, and TCRdb retains in-frame clones only, with some absent. The sample lists approximately 190,000 clones, roughly 86% occurring once. Sequencing was done on a sample of PBMCs. All receptors come from a man aged 35 to 55 in good health and CMV-seropositive.

The rearrangement uses TRBV5-6 and TRBJ2-6; D may be TRBD1 (6 bases). V lost 4 bases and J lost 0, with 11 bases in between. Germline values: CDR1 SGHDT, CDR2 YYEEEE. This CDR3 spans 16 amino acids. The CDR3 DNA is TGTGCCAGCAGCCGGACAGTTCTCTCTGGGGCCAACGTCCTGACTTTC. Amino acid sequence: CASSRTVLSGANVLTF.

The chain joins TRBV4-1 to TRBJ2-5; 12 nucleotides line up with TRBD2. The CDR3 loop spans 17 amino acids. J lost 4 bases, V lost 1 base, and 7 bases had no gene match. Germline CDR1 MGHRA, CDR2 YSYEKL. This CDR3 reads CASSQVRGLAGRETQYF. DNA of the CDR3: TGCGCCAGCAGCCAAGTACGCGGACTAGCGGGAAGAGAGACCCAGTACTTC.

This clone was recorded a few times. The J gene is TRBJ2-6, the V gene TRBV4-1, with TRBD1 identical over 7 bases. The CDR3 spans 17 residues. V shed 2 bases, J shed 0 bases, and the junction held 4 bases outside the gene matches. Germline assignment: CDR1 MGHRA and CDR2 YSYEKL. The CDR3 DNA follows: TGCGCCAGCAGCCAAATGGGACAGAGCTCTGGGGCCAACGTCCTGACTTTC. It yields the protein CASSQMGQSSGANVLTF.

The CDR3 protein is CASSFPGQGDGETQYF. Written as DNA, the CDR3 is TGTGCCAGTAGTTTCCCCGGACAGGGCGATGGAGAGACCCAGTACTTC. This sequence joins TRBV19 and TRBJ2-5, with 8 nucleotides matching TRBD1. The V gene end was trimmed by 5 bases and the J gene end by 4 bases; junction bases not matched to a gene: 12. The CDR3 is 16 residues long. Per the germline V gene, CDR1 is LNHDA and CDR2 is SQIVND (reference sequence).

V usage is TRBV11-2 and J usage is TRBJ1-5; D is uncertain. Germline lookup yields CDR1 SGHAT and CDR2 FQNNGV. This CDR3 comprises 15 residues. Trimming pared 1 base from V and 0 bases from J, leaving 7 bases between. CDR3 nucleotide sequence: TGTGCCAGCAGCTTAGGAGGTCATAGCAATCAGCCCCAGCATTTT. It translates to CASSLGGHSNQPQHF.

The CDR3 DNA is TGCGCCAGCAGCATTGGGACTAGCGGTCGCACAGATACGCAGTATTTT. Its protein is CASSIGTSGRTDTQYF. The chain uses TRBV5-1 and TRBJ2-3, with 11 bases identical to TRBD2. Trimming took 4 bases from V and 1 from J; bases not matched to a gene: 5. CDR3 length: 16 residues. CDR1 and CDR2 (germline): SGHRS, YFSETQ.

The rearrangement uses TRBV7-9 and TRBJ2-7; 7 nucleotides align to TRBD2. Germline loops: CDR1 SEHNR, CDR2 FQNEAQ (reference sequence). The CDR3 contains 14 residues. V shed 7 bases, J shed 6 bases, and the junction held 12 bases outside the gene matches. CDR3 amino acids: CASKGGSAGAEQYF. The CDR3 DNA sequence: TGTGCCAGCAAGGGCGGATCGGCGGGAGCCGAGCAGTACTTC.

The chain has TRBV7-9 and TRBJ2-5; 8 positions match TRBD2. The CDR3 consists of 15 residues. The junction had 4 bases not matched to a gene; V was cut back by 3 bases and J by 1 base. CDR1 is SEHNR, CDR2 FQNEAQ, per germline (reference sequence). The CDR3 DNA follows: TGTGCCAGCAGCTTTGAGGCGGGGGGCCAAGAGACCCAGTACTTC. Translation gives CASSFEAGGQETQYF.

The J gene is TRBJ1-6, the V gene TRBV5-4, with D possibly matching TRBD1 (5 bases). V lost 1 base and J lost 0, with 11 bases in between. CDR3 length equals 17 residues. CDR1 SGHNT and CDR2 YYREEE come from the germline V gene (reference sequence). DNA of the CDR3: TGTGCCAGCAGCTTGTCAGGGCCGAGCTCCTATAATTCACCCCTCCACTTT. Protein: CASSLSGPSSYNSPLHF.

The genes are TRBV6-5 and TRBJ1-2; maybe TRBD1 (6 bases). The CDR3 covers 15 residues. The V gene lost 2 bases and the J gene lost 4 bases, with 14 bases spanning the gap. From germline, CDR1 is MNHEY and CDR2 SVGAGI. The CDR3 is CASSYSGRGSYGYTF. The CDR3, as DNA: TGTGCCAGCAGTTACAGTGGCAGGGGCAGCTATGGCTACACCTTC.

This sequence joins TRBV6-5 and TRBJ1-2, with a weak D call TRBD1 (5 bases). CDR3 length equals 13 residues. Deletions cut 5 bases from V and 4 bases from J, with 11 bases between. The germline V gene has CDR1 MNHEY and CDR2 SVGAGI. The CDR3 here is CASSTPDSYGYTF. The CDR3 DNA reads TGTGCCAGCAGTACCCCTGACAGCTATGGCTACACCTTC.

The rearrangement links TRBV11-3 to TRBJ2-1, with a possible D match to TRBD2 (5 bases). The CDR3 sequence is 15 residues long. Germline CDR1 and CDR2: SGHNT and YENEEA. The germline V and J ends were trimmed by 2 bases and 6 bases, with 14 bases remaining between them. The CDR3 nucleotides are TGTGCCAGCAGCTTATTCGTCGGGGTTGGCAATGAGCAGTTCTTC. Translated, it gives CASSLFVGVGNEQFF.

A single count supports this clone. J is TRBJ2-5 and V is TRBV11-1; TRBD1 is a possible D gene (6 bases). CDR3 size: 12 residues. Trimming removed 5 bases from V and 6 bases from J, with 10 bases in between. Germline V gene lookup returns CDR1 SGHAT and CDR2 FQDESV (reference sequence). The CDR3 is CASSPDSQTQYF. The DNA of the CDR3 is TGTGCCAGCAGCCCGGACAGCCAGACCCAGTACTTC.

The J gene is TRBJ2-2, the V gene TRBV7-3; 9 bases line up with TRBD1. V shed 5 bases and J 6 bases; nucleotides not matched to a gene: 10. Germline V lookup: CDR1 SGHTA, CDR2 FQGTGA. The CDR3 consists of 16 residues. This CDR3 reads CASSPSGTGKSGELFF. CDR3 DNA: TGTGCCAGCAGCCCGTCCGGGACAGGGAAGTCCGGGGAGCTGTTTTTT.

The V gene is TRBV7-9, the J gene TRBJ2-5; 15 bases map to TRBD2. CDR3 size: 17 residues. The V gene's germline CDR1 is SEHNR and CDR2 FQNEAQ (reference sequence). With V trimmed by 3 bases and J by 1 base, 3 bases remained unmatched. CDR3 sequence (DNA): TGTGCCAGCAGCTTTGCGGGACTAGCGGGGGGCCAAGAGACCCAGTACTTC. Translating it yields CASSFAGLAGGQETQYF.

CDR3 loop: CASRNLWRGRETDTQYF. The CDR3 DNA follows: TGTGCCAGCAGGAACCTCTGGCGGGGGAGGGAAACAGATACGCAGTATTTT. This chain uses TRBV6-4 with TRBJ2-3, with 7 bases lining up with TRBD2. The CDR3 is 17 residues long. With 6 bases clipped from V and 3 bases from J, the junction kept 15 bases outside the gene matches. Germline V gene sequence: CDR1 MRHNA, CDR2 SNTAGT.